This T cell receptor (beta chain) originates from a study of cytomegalovirus exposure and HLA in healthy donors. Whole-study context: An analysis done earlier identified 120 million or so unique TCR beta sequences from roughly 190 million T cells. An early release of data contained approximately 80 million unique TCRs, which came from HLA-typed donors. The study's findings and limits: With later analysis, a missense DCLRE1C variant became linked to TCR beta V- and J-gene trimming. Listed as cytomegalovirus-associated were over 150 TCR beta chains.

PCR used 60 Vbeta primers and 13 Jbeta primers. Sequencing was performed with immunoSEQ multiplex PCR; in TCRdb, only in-frame clones are kept and a portion is missing. The sample lists about 85,000 clones; 75% to 85% were seen once. Germline loops: CDR1 GTSNPN, CDR2 SVGIG (reference sequence). The CDR3 consists of 14 residues. Deletions cut 3 bases from V and 0 bases from J, with 11 bases between. Regarding this clone: What it binds is not known.

This receptor was taken from a man aged 50-59 years in good health and CMV-seropositive. The chain uses TRBV30 and TRBJ1-1; unclear D gene. Sequencing was done on a sample of PBMCs. DNA for the CDR3: TGTGCCTGGAGGAAAGCCTCGATGAACACTGAAGCTTTCTTT. Its translation is CAWRKASMNTEAFF.